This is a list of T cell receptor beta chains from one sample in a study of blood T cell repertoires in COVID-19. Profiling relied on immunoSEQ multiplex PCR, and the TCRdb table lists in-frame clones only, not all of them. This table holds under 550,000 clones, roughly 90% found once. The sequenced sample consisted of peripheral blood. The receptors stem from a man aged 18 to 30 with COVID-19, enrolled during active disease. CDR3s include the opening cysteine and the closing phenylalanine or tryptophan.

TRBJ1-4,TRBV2,CASSATGSAYEKLFF
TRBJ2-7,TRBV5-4,CASSLEVQGSDEQYF
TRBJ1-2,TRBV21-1,CASSKSRGSNYGYTF
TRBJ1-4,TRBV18,CASSPESVTTNEKLFF
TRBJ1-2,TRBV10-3,CAISESAGLRGYTF
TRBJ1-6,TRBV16,CASSRDSGQGNSPLHF
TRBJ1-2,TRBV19,CASSGLQGINYGYTF
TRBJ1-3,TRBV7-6,CASSSRLTVGNTIYF
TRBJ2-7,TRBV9,CASSVGRRGGNEQYF
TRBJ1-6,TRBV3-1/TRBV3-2,CASSQERGTLHF
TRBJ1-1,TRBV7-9,CASSPRGTAPGGFSTEAFF
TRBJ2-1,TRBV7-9,CASSWGLAGGPGFF
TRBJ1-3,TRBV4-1,CASSQVPGGGGNTIYF
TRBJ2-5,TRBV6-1,CASSEGLAGGWETQYF
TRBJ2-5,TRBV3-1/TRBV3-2,CASSQMWREDKKTQYF
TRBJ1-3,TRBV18,CASSHAGAGNTIYF
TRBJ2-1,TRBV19,CAIGTSGSNEQFF
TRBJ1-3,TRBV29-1,CSVEPRQSLSGNTIYF
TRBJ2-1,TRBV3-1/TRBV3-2,CASSPLLPRGGEQFF
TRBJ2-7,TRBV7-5,CVRSLLQTYEQYF
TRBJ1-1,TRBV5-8,CASSPEMNTEAFF
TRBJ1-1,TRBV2,CASRTGGNDWTEAFF
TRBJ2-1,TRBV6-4,CASSERGGREQFF
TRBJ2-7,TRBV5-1,CASSLEGSSYEQYF